This TCR beta chain was obtained from a study of blood T cell repertoires in COVID-19. About the study: Some COVID-19 samples were acute and others convalescent; all came from the United States, Italy and Spain. Sources were T cells, B-cell-depleted T cells, or PBMCs; the material itself was cDNA or gDNA.

With V trimmed by 6 bases and J by 7 bases, 7 bases remained unmatched. This CDR3 spans 14 amino acids. Germline CDR1 reads MDHEN; CDR2 reads SYDVKM. In the authors' workflow: By means of reference gene primer amplification, nucleated cell counts were estimated. Data came from immunoSEQ multiplex PCR; TCRdb stores just in-frame clones and leaves some out. V, J and clone size were drawn from that table, and D and trimming were deduced from the DNA. The table includes around 230,000 clones, about 80% detected once. Sample: peripheral blood. The J gene is TRBJ1-5, the V gene TRBV28; TRBD1 matches 9 bases. The sequence derives from an elderly woman with acute or convalescent COVID-19. The CDR3 sequence: CASSLTGGFQPQHF. For the CDR3, the DNA is TGTGCCAGCAGCCTAACAGGGGGCTTCCAGCCCCAGCATTTT.